This T cell receptor (beta chain) was retrieved from a study of T cells after yellow fever vaccination. Study findings and constraints: Faster peaking, at day 5 versus 15, marked a secondary response that was weaker. Subsequent booster samples again held most clones from primary vaccination (nearly 98% CD4, 88% CD8).

As for this clonotype: What it binds is not known.

The germline CDR1 and CDR2 sequences are SGHVS and FQNEAQ. This CDR3 is 15 amino acids long. V was pared by 5 bases and J by 4 bases, with 5 bases of the junction left unmatched. A universal primer site and UMIs were added as TCR cDNA was made by 5'RACE template switching. TCRdb re-analysed the 5' RACE reads in MiXCR, keeping a single row per CDR3 protein. The sample contains approximately 120,000 distinct CDR3 sequences, over 8% of which appear only once. The V and J genes are TRBV7-8 and TRBJ2-6; 7 bases agree with TRBD1. The starting material was CD8+ T cells sorted from PBMCs, obtained on the day of the yellow fever booster vaccination. This clonotype was obtained from a man aged 18 to 30 who received the YFV17D yellow fever vaccine. CDR3 residues: CASSMTGIGANVLTF. For the CDR3, the DNA is TGTGCCAGCAGCATGACAGGGATCGGGGCCAACGTCCTGACTTTC.